This T cell receptor beta chain emerged from a study of neurological immune-mediated disorders. As for the cDNA, it was generated by 5'RACE with 10-nucleotide random UMIs. Each CDR3 protein is one row after TCRdb ran MiXCR on the 5' RACE reads. The sample consists of about 36,000 distinct CDR3 sequences, about 9.4% of them appearing once. The table lists this clonotype with many counts. As yet, its antigen is unknown. The length of the CDR3 is 15 residues. The germline V gene has CDR1 LNHNV and CDR2 YYDKDF (reference sequence). The ends were cut back, 5 bases at V and 1 base at J, with 11 bases in the middle. Study-level findings and limits: Healthy controls had more TCR clonal expansion than multiple sclerosis, which showed the least, whereas HTLV-1-associated myelopathy showed the most.

The sequence was collected from a woman aged 30 to 39 with HTLV-1-associated myelopathy (HAM/TSP). The material sequenced was PBMCs. The chain uses TRBV15 and TRBJ2-2, with D tentatively TRBD1 (5 bases). The CDR3 DNA reads as TGTGCCACCAGCGGGGCAGAAGTGAACACCGGGGAGCTGTTTTTT. Translated, it gives CATSGAEVNTGELFF.